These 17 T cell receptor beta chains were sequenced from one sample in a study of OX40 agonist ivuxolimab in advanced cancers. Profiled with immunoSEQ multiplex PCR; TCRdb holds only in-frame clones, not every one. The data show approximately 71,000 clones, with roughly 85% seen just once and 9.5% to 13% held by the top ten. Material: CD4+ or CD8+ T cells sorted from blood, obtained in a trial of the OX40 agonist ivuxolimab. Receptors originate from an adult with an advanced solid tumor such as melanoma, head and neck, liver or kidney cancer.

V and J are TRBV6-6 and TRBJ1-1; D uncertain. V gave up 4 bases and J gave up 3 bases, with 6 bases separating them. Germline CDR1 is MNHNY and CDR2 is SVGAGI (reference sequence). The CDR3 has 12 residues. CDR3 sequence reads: CASSSWDTEAFF. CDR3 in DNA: TGTGCCAGCAGTTCTTGGGACACTGAAGCTTTCTTT.

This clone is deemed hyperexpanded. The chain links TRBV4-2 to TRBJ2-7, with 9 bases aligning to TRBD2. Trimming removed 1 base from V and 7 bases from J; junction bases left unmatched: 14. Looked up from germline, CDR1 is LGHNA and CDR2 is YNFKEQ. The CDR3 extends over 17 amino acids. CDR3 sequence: CASSQAGDSGGVWEQYF. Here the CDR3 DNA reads TGTGCCAGCAGCCAAGCTGGGGATAGCGGGGGAGTTTGGGAGCAGTACTTC.

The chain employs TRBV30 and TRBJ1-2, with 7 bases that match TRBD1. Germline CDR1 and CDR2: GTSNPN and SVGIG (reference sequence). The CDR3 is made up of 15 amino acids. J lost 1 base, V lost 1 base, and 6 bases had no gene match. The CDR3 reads CAWSGGTEDNYGYTF. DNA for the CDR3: TGTGCCTGGAGTGGCGGGACAGAGGATAACTATGGCTACACCTTC.

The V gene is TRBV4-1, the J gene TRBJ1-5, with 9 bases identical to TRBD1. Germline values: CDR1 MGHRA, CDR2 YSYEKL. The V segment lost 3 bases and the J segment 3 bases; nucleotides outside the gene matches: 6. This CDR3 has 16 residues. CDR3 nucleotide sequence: TGCGCCAGCAGCCAGACAGGGGGGACTTCCAATCAGCCCCAGCATTTT. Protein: CASSQTGGTSNQPQHF.

The CDR3 region has the DNA TGTGCCAGCAGCCGGACAGTAACTAATGAAAAACTGTTTTTT. Translation gives CASSRTVTNEKLFF. The genes are TRBV27 and TRBJ1-4, with D perhaps matching TRBD1 (6 bases). This CDR3 spans 14 amino acids. V dropped 6 bases and J dropped 1 base, with 9 bases sitting between them. Germline V gene lookup returns CDR1 MNHEY and CDR2 SMNVEV (reference sequence).

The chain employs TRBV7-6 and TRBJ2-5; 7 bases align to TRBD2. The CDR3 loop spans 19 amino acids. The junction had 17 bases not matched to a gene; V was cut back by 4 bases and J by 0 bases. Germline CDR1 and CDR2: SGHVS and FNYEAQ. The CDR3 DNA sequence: TGTGCCAGCAGCTCGACCCCGGGGGATGGCGGGGGAAACCAAGAGACCCAGTACTTC. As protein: CASSSTPGDGGGNQETQYF.

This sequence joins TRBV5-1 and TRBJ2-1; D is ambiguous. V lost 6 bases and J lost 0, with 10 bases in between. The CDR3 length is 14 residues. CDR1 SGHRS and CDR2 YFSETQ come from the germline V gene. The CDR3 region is CASTTQSSYNEQFF. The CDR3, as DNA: TGCGCCAGCACCACCCAGAGCTCCTACAATGAGCAGTTCTTC.

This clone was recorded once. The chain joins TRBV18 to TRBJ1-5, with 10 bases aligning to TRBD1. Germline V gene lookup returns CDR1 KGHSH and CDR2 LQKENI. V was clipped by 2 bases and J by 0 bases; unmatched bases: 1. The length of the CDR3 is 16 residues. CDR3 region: CASSPGQGDSNQPQHF. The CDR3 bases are TGTGCCAGCTCACCAGGACAGGGGGATAGCAATCAGCCCCAGCATTTT.

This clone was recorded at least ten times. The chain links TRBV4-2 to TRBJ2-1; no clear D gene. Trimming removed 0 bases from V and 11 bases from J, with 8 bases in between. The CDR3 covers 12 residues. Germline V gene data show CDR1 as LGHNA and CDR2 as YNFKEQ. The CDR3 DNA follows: TGTGCCAGCAGCCAAGAAGCGAAGAAGCAGTTCTTC. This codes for CASSQEAKKQFF.

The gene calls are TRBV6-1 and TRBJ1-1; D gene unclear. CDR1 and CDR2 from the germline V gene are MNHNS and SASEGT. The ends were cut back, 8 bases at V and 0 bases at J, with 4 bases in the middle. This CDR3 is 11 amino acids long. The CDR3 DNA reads TGTGCCAGCCGGATGAACACTGAAGCTTTCTTT. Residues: CASRMNTEAFF.

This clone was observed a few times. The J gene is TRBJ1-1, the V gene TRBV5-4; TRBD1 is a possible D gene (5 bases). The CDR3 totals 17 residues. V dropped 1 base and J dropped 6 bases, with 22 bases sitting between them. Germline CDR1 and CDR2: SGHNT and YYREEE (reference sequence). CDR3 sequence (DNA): TGTGCCAGCAGCTTGATACTGCCGGGACCAGAACGCGCTGAAGCTTTCTTT. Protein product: CASSLILPGPERAEAFF.

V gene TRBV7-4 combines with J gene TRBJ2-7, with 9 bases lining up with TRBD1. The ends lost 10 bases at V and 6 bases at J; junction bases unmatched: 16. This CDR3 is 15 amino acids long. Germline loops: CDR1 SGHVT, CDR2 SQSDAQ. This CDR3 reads CAIGSLGDRAGEQYV. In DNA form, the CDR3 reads TGTGCCATCGGCTCCCTTGGGGACAGGGCCGGCGAGCAGTACGTC.

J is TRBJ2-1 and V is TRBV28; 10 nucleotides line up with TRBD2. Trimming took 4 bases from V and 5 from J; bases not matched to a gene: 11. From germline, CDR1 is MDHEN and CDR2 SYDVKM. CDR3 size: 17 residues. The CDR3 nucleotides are TGTGCCAGCAGTTACGGACCGCAAGGACTAGCGGACAATGAGCAGTTCTTC. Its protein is CASSYGPQGLADNEQFF. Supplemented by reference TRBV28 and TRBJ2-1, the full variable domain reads DVKVTQSSRYLVKRTGEKVFLECVQDMDHENMFWYRQDPGLGLRLIYFSYDVKMKEKGDIPEGYSVSREKKERFSLILESASTNQTSMYLCASSYGPQGLADNEQFFGPGTRLTVL.

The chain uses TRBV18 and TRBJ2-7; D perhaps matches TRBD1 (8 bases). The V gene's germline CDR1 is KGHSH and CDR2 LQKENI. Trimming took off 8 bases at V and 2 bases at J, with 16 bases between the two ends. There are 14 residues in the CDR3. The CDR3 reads CASTVQGGTYEQYF. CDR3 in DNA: TGTGCCAGCACCGTACAGGGGGGGACCTACGAGCAGTACTTC.

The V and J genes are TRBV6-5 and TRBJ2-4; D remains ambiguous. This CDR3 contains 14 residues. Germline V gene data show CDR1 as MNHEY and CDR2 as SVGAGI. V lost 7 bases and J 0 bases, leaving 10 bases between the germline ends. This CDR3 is CASIDDVAKNIQYF. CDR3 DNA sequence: TGTGCCAGCATCGACGACGTAGCCAAAAACATTCAGTACTTC.

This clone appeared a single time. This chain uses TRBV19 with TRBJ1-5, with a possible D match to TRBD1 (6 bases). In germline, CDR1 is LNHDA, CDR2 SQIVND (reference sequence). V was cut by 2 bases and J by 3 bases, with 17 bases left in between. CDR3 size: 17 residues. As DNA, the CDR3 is TGTGCCAGTAGTATATTGTGGTCCGGACAGTCCAATCAGCCCCAGCATTTT. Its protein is CASSILWSGQSNQPQHF.

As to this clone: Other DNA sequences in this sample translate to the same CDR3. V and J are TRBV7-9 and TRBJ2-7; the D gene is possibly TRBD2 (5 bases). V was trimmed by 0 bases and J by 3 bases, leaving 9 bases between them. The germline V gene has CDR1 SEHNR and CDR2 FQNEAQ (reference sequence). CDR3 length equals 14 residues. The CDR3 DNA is TGTGCCAGCAGCTTAGCCGGCACTAGCTACGAGCAGTACTTC. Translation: CASSLAGTSYEQYF.